The rows below give T cell receptor beta chains drawn from one sample of a study of T cells after yellow fever vaccination. TCRdb re-derived calls from the 5' RACE reads in MiXCR, one entry per CDR3 protein. Here the sample spans over 150,000 distinct CDR3 sequences, about 6.2% being singletons. The sample was CD4+ T cells sorted from PBMCs, taken on the day of the first yellow fever vaccination. The source is a man aged 18 to 29 who received the YFV17D yellow fever vaccine. CDR3s leave out the opening cysteine and the closing phenylalanine or tryptophan.

ASSLAGHPTGELF	TRBV5-1	TRBJ2-2
ASSPLALSSGANVLT	TRBV6-2/TRBV6-3	TRBJ2-6
ASKSPLAGGRADTQY	TRBV27	TRBJ2-3
SAVRELNEKLF	TRBV20-1	TRBJ1-4
ASSSWGSASTDTQY	TRBV11-2	TRBJ2-3
ASSLRDSLTYEQY	TRBV6-1	TRBJ2-7
AISESRETQY	TRBV10-3	TRBJ2-5
SARVIWRMNEQF	TRBV20-1	TRBJ2-1
ASSSDSQETQY	TRBV7-7	TRBJ2-5
SARDFARVGGTQY	TRBV20-1	TRBJ2-5
ASSWGTSGGSTDTQY	TRBV5-1	TRBJ2-3
ASSLIPGEDTQY	TRBV5-1	TRBJ2-3
ASSLAGGFYNEQF	TRBV7-3	TRBJ2-1
ASSERRAGPEQY	TRBV2	TRBJ2-7
SVSRPPGFNEQF	TRBV29-1	TRBJ2-1